The rows below give T cell receptor beta chains drawn from one sample of a study of T-cell memory formation after mild COVID-19. A single record per CDR3 protein comes from TCRdb applying MiXCR to the 5' RACE reads. The table lists roughly 200,000 distinct CDR3 sequences, around 16% of them singletons, with more than 2% in the top ten. The sample taken for sequencing was PBMCs or a T cell subset sorted from them (not recorded which). The receptors originated from an adult woman who had mild COVID-19 (a few samples of this study predate the infection). Cell type and time point are not known. Each CDR3 is given with its conserved first and last residue. A D gene is named only where the DNA matches it firmly. Not all rows give a size; the values are once, few, many and, for expanded clones, a class.

TRBD1	TRBV7-9	-	TRBJ1-2	TGTGCCAGCAGCCTCGGGACAGGGAGCTACACCTTC	CASSLGTGSYTF
-	TRBV7-9	few	TRBJ1-1	TGTGCCAGCGGAGAGGGTATTAAGAACACTGAAGCTTTCTTT	CASGEGIKNTEAFF
-	TRBV20-1	-	TRBJ2-3	TGCAGTGCTAGGGAGGCACGATTCACAGATACGCAGTATTTT	CSAREARFTDTQYF
TRBD1	TRBV7-8	few	TRBJ1-6	TGTGCCAGCAGCTTGCCAGGGGGCGATTCACCCCTCCACTTT	CASSLPGGDSPLHF
-	TRBV5-1	-	TRBJ2-2	TGCGCCAGCAGTATACTAGCCGGCGGGGAGCTGTTTTTT	CASSILAGGELFF
TRBD2	TRBV28	-	TRBJ2-3	TGTGCCAGCAGCGGGAGGGCCGGCACAGATACGCAGTATTTT	CASSGRAGTDTQYF
TRBD2	TRBV4-3	once	TRBJ2-2	TGCGCCAGCAGCCAGGGGCGGGAGACGGCCGGGGAGCTGTTTTTT	CASSQGRETAGELFF
-	TRBV19	-	TRBJ2-6	TGTGCCAGTAGTCCCCCGACAGACGCTCTGACTTTC	CASSPPTDALTF
-	TRBV20-1	-	TRBJ1-1	TGCAGTGAATTTGGCATGAACACTGAAGCTTTCTTT	CSEFGMNTEAFF
-	TRBV5-1	-	TRBJ1-1	TGCGCCAGCGGGGTGACAGGCTCCTACACTGAAGCTTTCTTT	CASGVTGSYTEAFF
TRBD2	TRBV5-1	many	TRBJ2-1	TGCGCCAGCAGCCGCCAAAAACTAGCGGGGGAATCTGGGGAGCAGTTCTTC	CASSRQKLAGESGEQFF
-	TRBV11-2	-	TRBJ1-3	TGTGCCAGCAGCTTAGTTCCGTTAAGCTCTGGAAACACCATATATTTT	CASSLVPLSSGNTIYF
-	TRBV24-1	many	TRBJ2-3	TGTGCCACCGCATTCACAGATACGCAGTATTTT	CATAFTDTQYF
TRBD1	TRBV27	few	TRBJ2-7	TGTGCCAGCAGTTTCAGGGTGGGGCACAGGGGTCGCTACGAGCAGTACTTC	CASSFRVGHRGRYEQYF
TRBD2	TRBV7-8	-	TRBJ2-1	TGTGCCAGCAGCCCTACTAGCGGGGGAGACAATGAGCAGTTCTTC	CASSPTSGGDNEQFF
TRBD1	TRBV3-1	-	TRBJ1-2	TGTGCCAGCAGCCAAGATGGTGGGACAGGGGCCAACTATGGCTACACCTTC	CASSQDGGTGANYGYTF
-	TRBV5-1	-	TRBJ2-7	TGCGCCAGCAGCTTGCAAGGGGACACCTACGAGCAGTACTTC	CASSLQGDTYEQYF
-	TRBV30	-	TRBJ2-3	TGTGCCTGGGGAAAGGGGGGAGATACGCAGTATTTT	CAWGKGGDTQYF
TRBD1	TRBV12-3/TRBV12-4	-	TRBJ2-7	TGTGCCAGCAGTTTTCGGGACAGTGGGTCCTACGAGCAGTACTTC	CASSFRDSGSYEQYF
-	TRBV5-1	few	TRBJ2-3	TGCGCCAGCAGCCCGGACTACCCTGGCGTCACAGATACGCAGTATTTT	CASSPDYPGVTDTQYF
-	TRBV7-8	few	TRBJ2-5	TGTGCCAGCAGCTTACCCCCTAAAGAGACCCAGTACTTC	CASSLPPKETQYF
-	TRBV4-3	-	TRBJ2-5	TGCGCCAGCAGCCAAACTGCGGAAGAGACCAAGTACTTC	CASSQTAEETKYF
-	TRBV15	-	TRBJ2-3	TGTGCCACCAGCAGAGTCCGGGCGGGTCCTCCCGCAGATACGCAGTATTTT	CATSRVRAGPPADTQYF
-	TRBV20-1	-	TRBJ1-4	TGCAGTGCTAGCCCAGGGCGACGGGATGAAAAACTGTTTTTT	CSASPGRRDEKLFF
-	TRBV14	few	TRBJ2-7	TGTGCCAGCAGTTCTCGGGTCGGGACGTCATACGAGCAGTACTTC	CASSSRVGTSYEQYF
TRBD1	TRBV20-1	few	TRBJ1-5	TGCAGTGCCGGGACAGGATACAATCAGCCCCAGCATTTT	CSAGTGYNQPQHF
-	TRBV24-1	few	TRBJ2-1	TGTGCCACTAACCAGGGGAATGAGCAGTTCTTC	CATNQGNEQFF
TRBD2	TRBV6-6	-	TRBJ2-7	TGTGCCAGCAGAGCCGTTTCTTTGGGGAGGGGCTACGAGCAGTACTTC	CASRAVSLGRGYEQYF
-	TRBV7-2	-	TRBJ2-7	TGTGCCAGCAGCTTAGGACTGGGGGCCTACGAGCAGTACTTC	CASSLGLGAYEQYF
-	TRBV19	many	TRBJ2-7	TGTGCCAGTAGTTCCCGGGGGACCACATCTACCTACGAGCAGTACTTC	CASSSRGTTSTYEQYF
-	TRBV12-3/TRBV12-4	-	TRBJ2-3	TGTGCCAGCAGTTCACTTAGCCCCTCTGGCACAGATACGCAGTATTTT	CASSSLSPSGTDTQYF
-	TRBV12-3/TRBV12-4	-	TRBJ2-3	TGTGCCAGCAGCCCTGCCCAGGGGAGGGCAGATACGCAGTATTTT	CASSPAQGRADTQYF
TRBD1	TRBV5-1	-	TRBJ2-1	TGCGCCAGCAGCTGGGGGACAGCCTACAATGAGCAGTTCTTC	CASSWGTAYNEQFF
-	TRBV7-2	few	TRBJ2-1	TGTGCCAGCAGCTTAGATGGAGCTCCTGGTACTAGGGGCAGGTTCTTC	CASSLDGAPGTRGRFF
-	TRBV5-1	-	TRBJ1-5	TGCGCCAGCAGTAGGACCCCTGGACAGCTCAATCAGCCCCAGCATTTT	CASSRTPGQLNQPQHF
TRBD1	TRBV5-1	few	TRBJ2-5	TGCGCCAGCAGCCCTAGTGACAGGGTAAAGGAGACCCAGTACTTC	CASSPSDRVKETQYF
TRBD1	TRBV5-1	few	TRBJ1-2	TGCGCCAGCAGCCTTCGACAGGGGAGTCGCTATGGCTACACCTTC	CASSLRQGSRYGYTF
TRBD1	TRBV5-1	-	TRBJ2-6	TGCGCCAGCAGCTTGGGACAGGGTGGGGCCAACGTCCTGACTTTC	CASSLGQGGANVLTF
-	TRBV7-2	-	TRBJ2-7	TGTGCCAGCAGCTTAGCCCAGGGTGGCTTCGAGCAGTACTTC	CASSLAQGGFEQYF
-	TRBV12-3/TRBV12-4	few	TRBJ1-1	TGTGCCAGCAGCTTAGGTATCCCCAGGGGCACTGAAGCTTTCTTT	CASSLGIPRGTEAFF
-	TRBV2	-	TRBJ1-5	TGTGCCAGCAGTCCAGACAGGTCCAATCAGCCCCAGCATTTT	CASSPDRSNQPQHF
TRBD2	TRBV27	-	TRBJ2-1	TGTGCCAGCAGTCCGTCCGGGACTATGTACAATGAGCAGTTCTTC	CASSPSGTMYNEQFF
TRBD1	TRBV29-1	many	TRBJ2-7	TGCAGCGCTGGGACAGACTCCTACGAGCAGTACTTC	CSAGTDSYEQYF
-	TRBV3-1	few	TRBJ1-3	TGTGCCAGCAGCCGGTACTCTGGAAACACCATATATTTT	CASSRYSGNTIYF
TRBD1	TRBV5-1	-	TRBJ2-1	TGCGCCAGCAGCTCCTATCGGACAGGGGGTGATGAGCAGTTCTTC	CASSSYRTGGDEQFF
-	TRBV6-1	-	TRBJ1-5	TGTGCCAGCAGTGGGGGCTGGGTAGGCAATCAGCCCCAGCATTTT	CASSGGWVGNQPQHF
-	TRBV11-2	few	TRBJ2-2	TGTGCCAGCAGCGAACTGAACACCGGGGAGCTGTTTTTT	CASSELNTGELFF
TRBD2	TRBV20-1	-	TRBJ2-3	TGCAGTGCTTACCCGGGAGGGCCGAAAGATACGCAGTATTTT	CSAYPGGPKDTQYF
-	TRBV7-2	-	TRBJ2-5	TGTGCCAGCAGCTCTCAATCCGGGGCGATGGTGACCCAGTACTTC	CASSSQSGAMVTQYF
TRBD2	TRBV27	few	TRBJ2-1	TGTGCCAGCAGTTCTAGCGGGAGAAATGAGCAGTTCTTC	CASSSSGRNEQFF
-	TRBV19	-	TRBJ2-3	TGTGCCAGTAGTCCCCGAGGGAAAGGGCTAAGCACAGATACGCAGTATTTT	CASSPRGKGLSTDTQYF
-	TRBV20-1	-	TRBJ1-1	TGCAGTGCCCCTTACACTCGAGGGGGGTCGATGATAGCTTTCTTT	CSAPYTRGGSMIAFF
-	TRBV3-1	-	TRBJ1-1	TGTGCCAGCAGCCAAGACTGGGGCCCTGAAGCTTTCTTT	CASSQDWGPEAFF
-	TRBV5-6	few	TRBJ2-5	TGTGCCAGCAGCTCCCCCATAGGGGACGGGGTCCGGGAGACCCAGTACTTC	CASSSPIGDGVRETQYF